This T cell receptor beta chain was documented in a study of blood T cell repertoires in COVID-19. Per the germline V gene, CDR1 is MNHEY and CDR2 is SVGAGI. V shed 7 bases and J shed 2 bases, with 11 bases lying between them. The CDR3 totals 13 residues. Only in-frame clones appear in the TCRdb table, and some are missing; sequencing was by immunoSEQ multiplex PCR. Counted here are 250,000 to 350,000 clones, approximately 88% occurring once; the ten biggest clones make up 6.9%. The V call is TRBV6-5, the J call TRBJ1-2; no definite D call. The receptor was isolated from a woman aged 25 to 39 who had recovered from COVID-19. The material sequenced was peripheral blood. Here the CDR3 reads CASNPQTNYGYTF. The CDR3 coding sequence is TGTGCCAGCAATCCGCAGACAAACTATGGCTACACCTTC.